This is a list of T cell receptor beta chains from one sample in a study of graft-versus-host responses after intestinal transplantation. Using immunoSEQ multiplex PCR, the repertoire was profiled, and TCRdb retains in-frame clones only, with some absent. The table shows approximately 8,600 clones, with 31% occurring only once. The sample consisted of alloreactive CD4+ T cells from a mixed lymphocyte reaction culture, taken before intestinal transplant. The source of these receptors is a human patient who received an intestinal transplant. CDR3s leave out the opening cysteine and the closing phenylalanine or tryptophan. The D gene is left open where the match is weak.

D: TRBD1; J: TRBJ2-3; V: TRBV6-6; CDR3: ASSWTGREDTQY
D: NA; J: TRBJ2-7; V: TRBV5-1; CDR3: ASSSGTPYEQY
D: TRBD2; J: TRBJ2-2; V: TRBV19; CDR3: ASWDRGLAGVAGELF
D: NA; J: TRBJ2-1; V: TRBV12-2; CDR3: ASRLVDSPQSYNEQF
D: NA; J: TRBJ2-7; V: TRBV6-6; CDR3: ASSHSNDQY
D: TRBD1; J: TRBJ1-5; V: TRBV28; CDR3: ASRSGGEPQH
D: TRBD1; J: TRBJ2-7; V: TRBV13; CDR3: ASSWSGTGKYEQY
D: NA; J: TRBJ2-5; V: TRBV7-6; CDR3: ASSLARRFQETQY
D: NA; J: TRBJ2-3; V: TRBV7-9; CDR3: ASSPPVPMQY
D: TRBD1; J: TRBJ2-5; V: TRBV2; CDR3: ASSPGTGGETQY
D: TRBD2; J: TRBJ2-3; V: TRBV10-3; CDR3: AISEWRGGTDTQY
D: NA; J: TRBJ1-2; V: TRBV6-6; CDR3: ASNSLGDGYT
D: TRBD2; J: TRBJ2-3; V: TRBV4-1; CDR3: ASSQARLAGGTSGTDTQY
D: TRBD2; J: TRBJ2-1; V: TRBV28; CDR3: ASSMTPGLAGGPGFNEQF
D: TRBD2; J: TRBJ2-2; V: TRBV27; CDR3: ASSRRTSGGTGELF
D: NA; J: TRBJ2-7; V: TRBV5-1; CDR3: ASSWAPGQSYEQY
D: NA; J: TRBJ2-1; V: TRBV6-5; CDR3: ASAAGYNEQF
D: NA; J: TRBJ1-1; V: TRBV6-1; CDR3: ASSDQVVYTEAF
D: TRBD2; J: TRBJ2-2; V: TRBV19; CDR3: ASRPRTSGNTGELF
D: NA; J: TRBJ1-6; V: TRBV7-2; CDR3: ASSLVAGVSPLH
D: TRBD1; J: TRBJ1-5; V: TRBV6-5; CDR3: ASKPDRAGNQPQH
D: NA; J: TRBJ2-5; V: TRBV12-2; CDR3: ASRPEGIAETQY
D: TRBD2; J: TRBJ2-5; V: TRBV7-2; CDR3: ASSFGTSGVETQY
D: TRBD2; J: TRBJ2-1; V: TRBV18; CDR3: ASSPLAGGLGEQF
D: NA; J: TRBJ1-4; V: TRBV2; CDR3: ASRGTQYEKLF
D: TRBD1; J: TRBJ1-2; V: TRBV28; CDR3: AVRGANYGYT
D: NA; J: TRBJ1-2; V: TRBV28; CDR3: ASSSPGDPAGYT
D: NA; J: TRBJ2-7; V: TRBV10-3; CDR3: AISERETRYEQY
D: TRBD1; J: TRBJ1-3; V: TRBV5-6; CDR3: ASSFNRQGSWGNTIY
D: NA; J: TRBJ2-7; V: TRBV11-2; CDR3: ASSLEVAAVEQY
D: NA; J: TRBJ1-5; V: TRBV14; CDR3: ASSQEGVTVYFSNQPQH
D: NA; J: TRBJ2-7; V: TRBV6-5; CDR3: ASSERGLSYEQY
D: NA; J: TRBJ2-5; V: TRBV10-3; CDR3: AIRGPTQETQY
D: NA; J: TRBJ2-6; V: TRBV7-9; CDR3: ASSLAGVNSGANVLT
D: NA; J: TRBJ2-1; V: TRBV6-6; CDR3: ASTLVPSVEQF
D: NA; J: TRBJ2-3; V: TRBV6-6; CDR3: ASSYSQGRDTQY
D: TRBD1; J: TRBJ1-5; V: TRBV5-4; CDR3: ASSLPGGSNQPQH
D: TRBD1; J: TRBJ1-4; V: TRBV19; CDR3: ASRTNRGKTNEKLF
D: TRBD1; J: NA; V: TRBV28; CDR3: ASSLTGGIYNEQF
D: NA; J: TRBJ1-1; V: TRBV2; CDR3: ASSSQGLFSEAF
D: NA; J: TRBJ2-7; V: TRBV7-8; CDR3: ASSWAGPGEQY
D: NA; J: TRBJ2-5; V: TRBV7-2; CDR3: ASSSRIETQY
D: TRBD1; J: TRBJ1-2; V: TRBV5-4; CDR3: ASSGPGQGNYGYT
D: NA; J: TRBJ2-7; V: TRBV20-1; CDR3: SARTSYEQY
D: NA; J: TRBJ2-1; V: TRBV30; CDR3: AWGRGASREQF
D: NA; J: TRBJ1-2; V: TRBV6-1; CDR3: ASSQHNYGYT
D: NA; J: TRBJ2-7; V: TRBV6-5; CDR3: ASSYSTRETEQY
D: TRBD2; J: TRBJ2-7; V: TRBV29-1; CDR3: SVELAAYEQY
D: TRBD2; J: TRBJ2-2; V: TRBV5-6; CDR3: ASSRRRAGVNTGELF
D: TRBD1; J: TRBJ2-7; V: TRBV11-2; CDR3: ASSSRDREY
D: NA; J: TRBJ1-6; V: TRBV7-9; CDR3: ASSLLGTPNSPLH
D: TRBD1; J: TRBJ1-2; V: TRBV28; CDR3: ASRRTGGTNYGYT
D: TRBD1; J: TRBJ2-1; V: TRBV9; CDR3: ASSVGGGPYNEQF
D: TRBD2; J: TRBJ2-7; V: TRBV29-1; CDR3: SVRTSGSKGGGYGEQY
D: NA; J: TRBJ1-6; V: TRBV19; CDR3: ASTRDKNSPLH
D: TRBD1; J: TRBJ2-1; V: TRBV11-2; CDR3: ASSLERDREF
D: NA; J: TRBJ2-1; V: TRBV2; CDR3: ASYQDTYNEQF